This T cell receptor beta chain was found in a study of PD-1 blockade in classical Hodgkin lymphoma. All the patients suffered relapse after autologous stem cell transplantation, and brentuximab vedotin exposure differed. Generated by immunoSEQ multiplex PCR, the TCRdb table keeps only in-frame clones and is missing some. The table lists over 50,000 clones, roughly 80% of them singletons. The sample in question was peripheral blood mononuclear cells (PBMCs), obtained at baseline. The sequence derives from a human donor with classical Hodgkin lymphoma.

The chain's CDR3 is CASRPTNGQGTQDTQYF. DNA of the CDR3: TGTGCCAGCAGACCCACGAACGGACAGGGGACTCAAGATACGCAGTATTTT. This sequence joins TRBV25-1 and TRBJ2-3; 9 nucleotides agree with TRBD1. The CDR3 sequence is 17 residues long. Germline loops: CDR1 MGHDK, CDR2 SYGVNS. J gave up 5 bases and V 6 bases, and 15 bases lay outside the gene matches.